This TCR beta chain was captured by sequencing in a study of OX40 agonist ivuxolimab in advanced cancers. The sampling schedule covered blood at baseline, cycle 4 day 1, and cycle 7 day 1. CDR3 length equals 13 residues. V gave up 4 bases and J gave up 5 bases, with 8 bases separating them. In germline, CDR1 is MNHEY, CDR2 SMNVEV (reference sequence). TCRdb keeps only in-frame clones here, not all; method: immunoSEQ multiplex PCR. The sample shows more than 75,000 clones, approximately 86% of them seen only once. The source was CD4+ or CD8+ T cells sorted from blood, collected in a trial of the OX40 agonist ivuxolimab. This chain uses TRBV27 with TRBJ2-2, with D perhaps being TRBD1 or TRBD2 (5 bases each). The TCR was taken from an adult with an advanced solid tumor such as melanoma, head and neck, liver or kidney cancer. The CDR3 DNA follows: TGTGCCAGCAGTTCGAGGGGAACCGGGGAGCTGTTTTTT. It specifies CASSSRGTGELFF.